This T cell receptor (beta chain) came from a study of blood T cells in healthy people across ages. Alongside a J-beta primer mix, a sample-barcoded 5' primer served in a second PCR lasting roughly 7 to 11 cycles. TCRdb analysed the 5' RACE reads with MiXCR anew, one entry per CDR3 protein. The sample carries roughly 680,000 distinct CDR3 sequences, roughly 50% recorded once. Trimming took 8 bases from V and 2 from J, leaving 13 bases between them. The CDR3 loop spans 13 amino acids. CDR1 is DFQATT, CDR2 SNEGSKA, per germline (reference sequence). This clonotype was seen a single time. The chain combines TRBV20-1 with TRBJ1-5; D is possibly TRBD1 (5 bases). This TCR was sampled from a woman in her fifties or sixties in good health. The sequencing input was blood. The CDR3 region is CSTGPPRNQPQHF. The CDR3 DNA reads as TGCAGTACGGGGCCCCCCCGCAATCAGCCCCAGCATTTT.